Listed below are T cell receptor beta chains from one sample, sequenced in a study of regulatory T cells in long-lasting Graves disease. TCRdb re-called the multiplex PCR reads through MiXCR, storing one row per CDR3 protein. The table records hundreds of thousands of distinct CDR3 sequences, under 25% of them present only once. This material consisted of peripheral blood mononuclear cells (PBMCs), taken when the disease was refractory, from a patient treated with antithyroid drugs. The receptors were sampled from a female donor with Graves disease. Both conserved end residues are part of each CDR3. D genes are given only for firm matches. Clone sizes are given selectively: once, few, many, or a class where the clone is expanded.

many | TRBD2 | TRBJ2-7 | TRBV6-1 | CASSVRGESYEQYF | TGTGCCAGCAGTGTGCGGGGGGAATCCTACGAGCAGTACTTC
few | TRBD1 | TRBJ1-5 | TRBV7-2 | CASSLRRQGAGEPQHF | TGTGCCAGCAGCCTCCGGCGGCAGGGGGCAGGAGAGCCCCAGCATTTT
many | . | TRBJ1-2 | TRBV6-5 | CASSYPGNPGYTF | TGTGCCAGCAGTTATCCAGGGAATCCTGGCTACACCTTC
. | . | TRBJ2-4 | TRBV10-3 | CAISEGDAGRIQYF | TGTGCCATCAGTGAGGGGGACGCGGGGCGGATACAGTACTTC
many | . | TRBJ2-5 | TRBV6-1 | CASSPRAPLYQETQYF | TGTGCCAGCAGCCCCAGGGCGCCTTTGTACCAAGAGACCCAGTACTTC
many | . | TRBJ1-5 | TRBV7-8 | CASSTGGPSSNQPQHF | TGTGCCAGCAGCACCGGGGGGCCTTCTAGCAATCAGCCCCAGCATTTT
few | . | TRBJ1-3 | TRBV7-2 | CASSHAWDHGNTIYF | TGTGCCAGCAGCCACGCGTGGGACCACGGAAACACCATATATTTT
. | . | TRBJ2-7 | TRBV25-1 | CASSESRGFGAEQYF | TGTGCCAGCAGTGAATCCCGAGGGTTTGGGGCCGAGCAGTACTTC
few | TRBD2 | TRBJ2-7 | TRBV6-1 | CASRPIAGISYEQYF | TGTGCCAGCAGGCCGATAGCGGGCATCTCCTACGAGCAGTACTTC
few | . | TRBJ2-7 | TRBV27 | CASTPYRSSYEQYF | TGTGCCAGCACCCCGTACAGGAGCTCCTACGAGCAGTACTTC
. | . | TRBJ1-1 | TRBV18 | CASSSGGDVTEAFF | TGTGCCAGCTCCTCGGGGGGCGATGTCACTGAAGCTTTCTTT